These 10 T cell receptor beta chains were all obtained from the same sample, sequenced in a study of blood T cell repertoires in COVID-19. Produced via immunoSEQ multiplex PCR; TCRdb's table is partial and in-frame only. The data show 250,000 to 300,000 clones, with 85% to 90% seen just once and 3.6% held by the top ten. The material sequenced was peripheral blood. Receptor source: a man younger than 35 with active or convalescent COVID-19.

The count of this clone is one. The chain uses TRBV21-1 and TRBJ1-4. TRBV21-1 is a documented pseudogene. CDR3 length equals 13 residues. The CDR3 region has the DNA TGTGCCAGCATGAACAACGGATGCGGAAAACTGTTTTTT. Amino acid sequence: CASMNNGCGKLFF.

V gene TRBV28 combines with J gene TRBJ1-1; D possibly corresponds to TRBD1 (5 bases). This CDR3 spans 14 amino acids. V lost 8 bases, J lost 1 base, and 14 bases lay in between. CDR1 and CDR2 from the germline V gene are MDHEN and SYDVKM. The CDR3 here is CASLLGQPNTEAFF. CDR3 nucleotides: TGTGCCAGCCTCCTGGGGCAGCCGAACACTGAAGCTTTCTTT.

The V and J genes are TRBV11-2 and TRBJ1-2; no clear D. From germline, CDR1 is SGHAT and CDR2 FQNNGV. This CDR3 contains 13 residues. The V gene lost 1 base and the J gene lost 4 bases, with 7 bases spanning the gap. The CDR3 loop is CASSLVVSYGYTF. The CDR3 DNA reads TGTGCCAGCAGCTTAGTAGTATCCTATGGCTACACCTTC.

The chain carries TRBV4-2 and TRBJ2-1; 8 bases line up with TRBD2. Germline CDR1 and CDR2: LGHNA and YNFKEQ. V gave up 0 bases and J gave up 8 bases; unmatched junction bases: 3. The CDR3 has 14 amino acids. The CDR3 region has the DNA TGTGCCAGCAGCCAAGAGGGACTAGGGGATGAGCAGTTCTTC. Encoded protein: CASSQEGLGDEQFF.

The chain joins TRBV7-2 to TRBJ2-5; TRBD1 matches at 7 bases. The CDR3 runs 15 residues. Germline loops: CDR1 SGHTA, CDR2 FQGNSA. V lost 4 bases, J lost 4 bases, and 9 bases stayed unmatched. CDR3 loop: CASSSQGTDGETQYF. Written as DNA, the CDR3 is TGTGCCAGCAGCTCACAGGGGACGGACGGAGAGACCCAGTACTTC.

CDR3 protein: CASSQGFGGASGELFF. CDR3 nucleotide sequence: TGCGCCAGCAGCCAAGGATTCGGGGGGGCCTCCGGGGAGCTGTTTTTT. This chain joins TRBV4-1 and TRBJ2-2; 8 bases fit TRBD2. Germline-derived CDR1 and CDR2 are MGHRA and YSYEKL. The CDR3 covers 16 residues. V shed 1 base, J shed 6 bases, and the junction held 7 bases outside the gene matches.

This rearrangement joins TRBV5-4 to TRBJ2-3, with D unresolved. Trimming stripped 0 bases from V and 3 bases from J, with 11 bases between. Germline V gene lookup returns CDR1 SGHNT and CDR2 YYREEE (reference sequence). The CDR3 consists of 15 residues. In DNA, the CDR3 is TGTGCCAGCAGCTTGGCCCTACTCGGGACAGATACGCAGTATTTT. This codes for CASSLALLGTDTQYF.

This clone was detected only a few times. The chain employs TRBV24-1 and TRBJ2-5; D is possibly TRBD2 (6 bases). The CDR3 is 16 amino acids. V lost 3 bases, J lost 5 bases, and 18 bases lay in between. Germline V gene sequence: CDR1 KGHDR, CDR2 SFDVKD. The CDR3 protein is CATSDVGLGDRETQYF. The CDR3 DNA reads TGTGCCACCAGTGATGTGGGACTGGGGGATAGGGAGACCCAGTACTTC.

The chain has TRBV5-8 and TRBJ2-3, with no clear D. The CDR3 is made up of 13 amino acids. V was shortened by 4 bases and J by 5 bases, with 11 bases between the two germline ends. The germline gives CDR1 SGHTS, CDR2 YDEGEE. The CDR3 nucleotides are TGTGCCAGCAGCCTTGTAATTAAAGATACGCAGTATTTT. The encoded protein is CASSLVIKDTQYF.

The V and J genes are TRBV10-3 and TRBJ1-4, with a weak D call TRBD1 (5 bases). The CDR3 has 17 amino acids. Trimming pared 0 bases from V and 8 bases from J, leaving 19 bases between. From germline, CDR1 is ENHRY and CDR2 SYGVKD. The CDR3 nucleotides are TGTGCCATCAGTGAGTCAGGCGTGGCAGGGTCAGGGGAAAAACTGTTTTTT. Its protein is CAISESGVAGSGEKLFF.